These 24 T cell receptor beta chains came from one sample sequenced in a study of T-cell memory formation after mild COVID-19. Each CDR3 protein is one row after TCRdb ran MiXCR on the 5' RACE reads. The table includes about 290,000 distinct CDR3 sequences, roughly 15% detected once. The sequenced sample consisted of PBMCs or a T cell subset sorted from them (not recorded which). All receptors derive from a man between 18 and 29 years old who had mild COVID-19 (a few samples of this study predate the infection). Cell type and time point are not known.

This clonotype was observed a few times. J is TRBJ2-7 and V is TRBV7-2; possibly TRBD2 for D (5 bases). CDR1 SGHTA and CDR2 FQGNSA come from the germline V gene. CDR3 length: 14 residues. The ends were cut back, 5 bases at V and 5 bases at J, with 16 bases in the middle. The CDR3 reads CASSPPSGWHEQYF. The CDR3 DNA is TGTGCCAGCAGCCCCCCCTCGGGGTGGCACGAGCAGTACTTC.

This clonotype was seen a few times. The chain combines TRBV5-4 with TRBJ2-5; D gene ambiguous. Germline V gene data show CDR1 as SGHNT and CDR2 as YYREEE (reference sequence). Trimming pared 0 bases from V and 2 bases from J, leaving 8 bases between. The CDR3 totals 14 residues. The CDR3 protein is CASSLARLQETQYF. CDR3 in DNA: TGTGCCAGCAGCTTGGCCCGGTTACAAGAGACCCAGTACTTC. The variable domain in full, completed from reference TRBV5-4 and TRBJ2-5, reads ETGVTQSPTHLIKTRGQQVTLRCSSQSGHNTVSWYQQALGQGPQFIFQYYREEENGRGNFPPRFSGLQFPNYSSELNVNALELDDSALYLCASSLARLQETQYFGPGTRLLVL.

J is TRBJ2-5 and V is TRBV12-3 or TRBV12-4; D is unclear. V lost 6 bases to trimming and J lost 1 base, with 12 bases between them. This CDR3 region has 14 residues. The CDR3 reads CASSPTTFQETQYF. The CDR3 coding sequence is TGTGCCAGCAGCCCCACTACCTTCCAAGAGACCCAGTACTTC.

The chain has TRBV7-8 and TRBJ2-7, with D unclear. V gave up 1 base and J gave up 3 bases, with 10 bases separating them. The length of the CDR3 is 14 residues. Germline V gene sequence: CDR1 SGHVS, CDR2 FQNEAQ. Here the CDR3 reads CASSLEALGYEQYV. The CDR3 DNA reads as TGTGCCAGCAGCTTAGAAGCGCTAGGCTACGAGCAGTACGTC.

This clonotype was seen a few times. The CDR3 loop is CASSRTQGRREQFF. CDR3 DNA: TGTGCCAGCAGCAGGACACAGGGGCGTAGGGAGCAGTTCTTC. The J gene is TRBJ2-1, the V gene TRBV6-2 or TRBV6-3; 7 bases agree with TRBD1. V dropped 6 bases and J dropped 10; count of bases not matched to a gene: 12. The CDR3 is 14 residues long. Germline CDR1 MNHEY, CDR2 SVGEGT.

The V gene is TRBV5-1, the J gene TRBJ2-3; D is possibly TRBD2 (7 bases). Germline-derived CDR1 and CDR2 are SGHRS and YFSETQ. The CDR3 totals 13 residues. Trimming pared 4 bases from V and 6 bases from J, leaving 12 bases between. This chain's CDR3 is CASSGKGGDTQYF. CDR3 sequence (DNA): TGCGCCAGCAGCGGAAAGGGGGGGGATACGCAGTATTTT.

At least ten counts were recorded for this clonotype. Here the CDR3 DNA reads TGCGCCAGCAGCTTGGGGTCTATCCCAGATACGCAGTATTTT. Residues: CASSLGSIPDTQYF. This chain connects TRBV5-1 to TRBJ2-3; D gene ambiguous. The CDR3 totals 14 residues. Per the germline V gene, CDR1 is SGHRS and CDR2 is YFSETQ. V lost 0 bases, J lost 4 bases, and 9 bases lay in between.

This clonotype occurred a few times. This chain connects TRBV7-9 to TRBJ1-4; D unresolved. Looked up from germline, CDR1 is SEHNR and CDR2 is FQNEAQ (reference sequence). Trimming stripped 5 bases from V and 1 base from J, with 14 bases between. The CDR3 runs to 16 residues. The CDR3 loop is CASSPSTGRTNEKLFF. The CDR3 bases are TGTGCCAGCAGCCCATCCACGGGCAGAACTAATGAAAAACTGTTTTTT.

This clonotype has just a few counts. V is TRBV7-2 and J is TRBJ1-2; 8 bases agree with TRBD1. Trimming removed 6 bases from V and 3 bases from J; junction bases left unmatched: 9. Germline CDR1 SGHTA, CDR2 FQGNSA. The CDR3 covers 15 residues. Here the CDR3 reads CASSQRTGLDYGYTF. In nucleotides, the CDR3 is TGTGCCAGCAGTCAGCGGACAGGGCTGGACTATGGCTACACCTTC.

The CDR3 nucleotides read TGCAGTGCTAGAGACGCCCCCGGGCTGGGGCAAGAGACCCAGTACTTC. Its protein is CSARDAPGLGQETQYF. The chain combines TRBV20-1 with TRBJ2-5; D gene unclear. Trimming pared 0 bases from V and 2 bases from J, leaving 16 bases between. The CDR3 is 16 amino acids. The germline V gene encodes CDR1 DFQATT and CDR2 SNEGSKA (reference sequence).

The rearrangement joins TRBV19 to TRBJ1-1, with 7 bases that match TRBD1. The junction had 5 bases not matched to a gene; V was cut back by 4 bases and J by 6 bases. Germline V lookup: CDR1 LNHDA, CDR2 SQIVND (reference sequence). This CDR3 has 13 amino acids. CDR3 in DNA: TGTGCCAGTAGTACCGACAGGGAAGCTGAAGCTTTCTTT. Amino acid sequence: CASSTDREAEAFF.

This clonotype was detected many times. The chain recombines TRBV12-3 or TRBV12-4 with TRBJ1-1, with D hard to call. This CDR3 is built from 14 residues. The ends were cut back, 3 bases at V and 0 bases at J, with 8 bases in the middle. The DNA of the CDR3 is TGTGCCAGCAGTTTCGGGCAGATGAACACTGAAGCTTTCTTT. Protein: CASSFGQMNTEAFF.

The rearrangement links TRBV3-1 to TRBJ1-1; the D is unclear. The V end was cut by 5 bases, the J end by 5 bases, with 9 bases between. Germline CDR1 reads LGHDT; CDR2 reads YNNKEL (reference sequence). The CDR3 covers 12 residues. The CDR3, as DNA: TGTGCCAGCAGCTATACCAGGACTGAAGCTTTCTTT. It encodes CASSYTRTEAFF.

This clonotype was counted between two and nine times. The J gene is TRBJ1-1, the V gene TRBV7-9; weak D call: TRBD1 (6 bases). V was trimmed by 4 bases and J by 1 base, leaving 13 bases between them. CDR3 length equals 15 residues. Germline CDR1 reads SEHNR; CDR2 reads FQNEAQ (reference sequence). CDR3 sequence (DNA): TGTGCCAGCAGCTCACAACAGGGCTCGAACACTGAAGCTTTCTTT. It is translated as CASSSQQGSNTEAFF.

The CDR3 region is CASSWSFSGANVLTF. Written as DNA, the CDR3 is TGTGCCAGCAGCTGGAGTTTCTCTGGGGCCAACGTCCTGACTTTC. The chain couples TRBV7-2 to TRBJ2-6, with unresolved D. Trimming left V 4 bases short and J 0 bases short, with 7 bases between. Germline V CDR1 and CDR2: SGHTA, FQGNSA. The CDR3 is 15 amino acids.

V and J are TRBV5-6 and TRBJ1-2; 9 bases match TRBD1. Germline V gene data show CDR1 as SGHDT and CDR2 as YYEEEE. Unmatched junction bases numbered 13, after V lost 5 bases and J lost 5 bases. The CDR3 loop spans 16 amino acids. The CDR3 spells CASRPMYRGHIYGYTF. The CDR3 DNA is TGTGCCAGCAGACCCATGTACAGGGGGCACATATATGGCTACACCTTC.

In this sample, this clonotype turned up a few times. J is TRBJ2-1 and V is TRBV6-2 or TRBV6-3; 7 bases fit TRBD2. CDR1 and CDR2 from the germline V gene are MNHEY and SVGEGT. The CDR3 is 15 amino acids. V lost 6 bases to trimming and J lost 2 bases; unmatched junction nucleotides: 7. For the CDR3, the DNA is TGTGCCAGCAGATTTCTTGGGGGGGCCTACAATGAGCAGTTCTTC. Translated, it gives CASRFLGGAYNEQFF.

This clonotype has a count of ten or more. The chain recombines TRBV29-1 with TRBJ2-7; D tentatively reads TRBD1 or TRBD2 (5 bases each). The CDR3 is made up of 13 amino acids. Germline V gene lookup returns CDR1 SQVTM and CDR2 ANQGSEA. Trimming removed 7 bases at V and 4 bases at J, with 17 bases between. CDR3 DNA sequence: TGCAGCGCTGAGAGGGGCGGAGGTTACGAGCAGTACTTC. Residues: CSAERGGGYEQYF.

This clonotype was seen a few times. The gene calls are TRBV10-3 and TRBJ2-3; possible D gene TRBD2, 6 bases. The CDR3 runs 13 residues. Germline CDR1 ENHRY, CDR2 SYGVKD. V lost 8 bases, J lost 0 bases, and 9 bases lay in between. CDR3 amino acids: CAIEEGSTDTQYF. In DNA, the CDR3 is TGTGCCATCGAGGAGGGGAGCACAGATACGCAGTATTTT.

V gene TRBV15 combines with J gene TRBJ2-4; D assignment may be TRBD1 or TRBD2 (5 bases each). The length of the CDR3 is 14 residues. The V end was cut by 0 bases, the J end by 8 bases, with 11 bases between. Germline CDR1 LNHNV, CDR2 YYDKDF (reference sequence). This chain's CDR3 is CATSREGTVYIQYF. CDR3 DNA: TGTGCCACCAGCAGAGAAGGGACGGTATACATTCAGTACTTC. The variable domain in full, with the rest retrieved from reference TRBV15 and TRBJ2-4, is DAMVIQNPRYQVTQFGKPVTLSCSQTLNHNVMYWYQQKSSQAPKLLFHYYDKDFNNEADTPDNFQSRRPNTSFCFLDIRSPGLGDTAMYLCATSREGTVYIQYFGAGTRLSVL.

This clonotype showed up many times. The V and J genes are TRBV11-2 and TRBJ2-1; 7 bases are shared with TRBD1. The germline gives CDR1 SGHAT, CDR2 FQNNGV. The CDR3 consists of 15 residues. V was pared by 2 bases and J by 4 bases, with 5 bases of the junction left unmatched. The CDR3 DNA follows: TGTGCCAGCAGCTTATCGACAGGGAAATACAATGAGCAGTTCTTC. As protein: CASSLSTGKYNEQFF.

The chain recombines TRBV7-9 with TRBJ2-1; 7 bases agree with TRBD1. CDR3 length equals 13 residues. The V gene end was trimmed by 5 bases and the J gene end by 7 bases; junction bases not matched to a gene: 5. Germline CDR1 is SEHNR and CDR2 is FQNEAQ (reference sequence). The CDR3 DNA sequence: TGTGCCAGCAGCCAGACCAGGGGGAATGAGCAGTTCTTC. It specifies CASSQTRGNEQFF.

The rearrangement uses TRBV5-1 and TRBJ1-4, with D maybe TRBD1 (5 bases). Trimming removed 2 bases from V and 8 bases from J, with 13 bases in between. CDR1 SGHRS and CDR2 YFSETQ come from the germline V gene. The CDR3 is 14 amino acids. CDR3 sequence (DNA): TGCGCCAGCAGCTTCGGGACTCAGGGAGAAAAACTGTTTTTT. This gives the protein CASSFGTQGEKLFF.

The chain couples TRBV20-1 to TRBJ2-4; the match to TRBD1 covers 7 bases. Germline trimming cut 2 bases from V and 0 bases from J; bases unmatched to any gene: 7. The CDR3 is 16 amino acids. Looked up from germline, CDR1 is DFQATT and CDR2 is SNEGSKA (reference sequence). The CDR3 DNA reads TGCAGTGCTAGACCCCCACAGGGGTCAGCCAAAAACATTCAGTACTTC. This encodes CSARPPQGSAKNIQYF.